This T cell receptor (beta chain) appears in the sequencing data of a study of human T cells and chemical hapten exposure. At the level of the study: Upper-back patches of 0.01% DPC were read at 6 days.

Overall study results and limits: Patch test scores rose with PT1 expanded TCR counts, a positive correlation. Clustering by CDR3 similarity yielded significantly more large clusters from expanded TCRs than controls.

Unique molecular identifiers were linked by the library to individual cDNA molecules. TCRdb re-called the RACE reads with MiXCR, one entry per CDR3 protein. Among 300,000 to 450,000 distinct CDR3 sequences listed, 5.1% were seen once. Ten or more counts support this clonotype. The antigen remains undetermined. As to time point: pre-sensitization, week 0. Regarding treatment: therapeutic diphenylcyclopropenone sensitization with weekly scalp DPC. The CDR3 runs to 14 residues. The germline V gene encodes CDR1 PRHDT and CDR2 FYEKMQ (reference sequence). Deletions cut 5 bases from V and 5 bases from J, with 13 bases between.

The sample was whole blood, taken in connection with sensitization to the hapten diphenylcyclopropenone (DPC). The rearrangement links TRBV13 to TRBJ1-5, with D possibly matching TRBD1 (6 bases). This clonotype originated in a woman between 50 and 59 years old with alopecia areata. Some clones in this sample may be carry-over from other donors' samples. The DNA for the CDR3 is TGTGCCAGCAGCCAGGGGAGGGGAGATCAGCCCCAGCATTTT. It specifies CASSQGRGDQPQHF.